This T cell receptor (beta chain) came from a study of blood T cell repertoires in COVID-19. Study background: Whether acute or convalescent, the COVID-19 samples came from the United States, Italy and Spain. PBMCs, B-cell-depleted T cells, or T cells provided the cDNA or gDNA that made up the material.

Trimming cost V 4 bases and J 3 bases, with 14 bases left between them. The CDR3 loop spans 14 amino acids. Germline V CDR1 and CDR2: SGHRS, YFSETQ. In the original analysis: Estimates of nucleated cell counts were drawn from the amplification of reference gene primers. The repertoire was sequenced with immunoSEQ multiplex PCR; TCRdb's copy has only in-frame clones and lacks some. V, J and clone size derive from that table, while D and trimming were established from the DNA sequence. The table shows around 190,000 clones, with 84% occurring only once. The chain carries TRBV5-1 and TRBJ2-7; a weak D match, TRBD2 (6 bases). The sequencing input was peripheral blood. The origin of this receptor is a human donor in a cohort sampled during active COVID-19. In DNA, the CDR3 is TGCGCCAGCAGCAGGGAGGCCATCGACTACGAGCAGTACTTC. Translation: CASSREAIDYEQYF.